This passage covers 2 T cell receptor beta chains from one sample sequenced in a study of T-cell memory formation after mild COVID-19. TCRdb itself ran the 5' RACE reads through MiXCR, one entry per CDR3 protein. The table records approximately 430,000 distinct CDR3 sequences, 20% to 30% of them present only once. What was sequenced was PBMCs or a T cell subset sorted from them (not recorded which). The origin of the receptors is an adult woman who had mild COVID-19 (a few samples of this study predate the infection). Cell type and time point are not known.

This clonotype turned up a few times. The chain has TRBV29-1 and TRBJ2-1; D unclear. CDR1 is SQVTM, CDR2 ANQGSEA, per germline. V lost 8 bases and J lost 3, with 14 bases in between. This CDR3 has 13 residues. In DNA form, the CDR3 reads TGCAGCCTCCTCCCGTTGGGCTACAATGAGCAGTTCTTC. It codes for CSLLPLGYNEQFF.

Only a few counts were recorded for this clonotype. The chain employs TRBV9 and TRBJ1-1; no clear D. The CDR3 loop spans 15 amino acids. V shed 0 bases and J shed 1 base, with 10 bases lying between them. Looked up from germline, CDR1 is SGDLS and CDR2 is YYNGEE. CDR3 protein: CASSVAADGNTEAFF. The CDR3 coding sequence is TGTGCCAGCAGCGTAGCGGCTGATGGGAACACTGAAGCTTTCTTT.